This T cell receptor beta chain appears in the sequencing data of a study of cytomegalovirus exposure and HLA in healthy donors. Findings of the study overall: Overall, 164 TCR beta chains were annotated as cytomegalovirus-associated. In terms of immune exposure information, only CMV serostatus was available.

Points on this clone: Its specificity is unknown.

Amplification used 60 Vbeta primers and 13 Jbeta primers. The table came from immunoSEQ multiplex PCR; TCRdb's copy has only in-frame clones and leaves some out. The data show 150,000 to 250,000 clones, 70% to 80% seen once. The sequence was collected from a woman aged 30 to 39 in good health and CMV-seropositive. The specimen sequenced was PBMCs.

The CDR3: CASSGGTSPYF. The CDR3 DNA sequence: TGTGCCAGCAGTGGAGGAACGTCCCCGTATTTT. This chain connects TRBV2 to TRBJ2-3; D gene ambiguous. The germline CDR1 and CDR2 sequences are SNHLY and FYNNEI. With 4 bases removed from V and 14 bases from J, the gap between germline ends came to 13 bases. CDR3 length: 11 amino acids. Using reference TRBV2 and TRBJ2-3 for the parts outside the CDR3, the full variable domain is EPEVTQTPSHQVTQMGQEVILRCVPISNHLYFYWYRQILGQKVEFLVSFYNNEISEKSEIFDDQFSVERPDGSNFTLKIRSTKLEDSAMYFCASSGGTSPYFGPGTRLTVL.